A single sample is the source of the 14 T cell receptor beta chains below, sequenced in a study of blood T cell repertoires in COVID-19. Produced via immunoSEQ multiplex PCR; TCRdb's table is partial and in-frame only. In the table there are about 270,000 clones, approximately 89% of which are singletons. Sequencing was performed on peripheral blood. The receptors derive from a man aged 35 to 55 with active or convalescent COVID-19.

The V gene is TRBV27, the J gene TRBJ1-5, with a weak D call TRBD1 (6 bases). Trimming took off 2 bases at V and 9 bases at J, with 14 bases between the two ends. The CDR3 extends over 14 amino acids. The germline CDR1 and CDR2 sequences are MNHEY and SMNVEV (reference sequence). In DNA form, the CDR3 reads TGTGCCAGCAGTTTACTGACAGGTGATTGGCCCCAGCATTTT. Its translation is CASSLLTGDWPQHF.

The CDR3 sequence is CASSVAPQGFSGNTIYF. The DNA of the CDR3 is TGTGCCAGCAGCGTAGCACCTCAGGGATTTTCTGGAAACACCATATATTTT. The chain couples TRBV9 to TRBJ1-3; a weak D match, TRBD1 (5 bases). CDR1 is SGDLS and CDR2 is YYNGEE in the germline V gene. The CDR3 length is 17 residues. Trimming cost V 0 bases and J 1 base, with 14 bases left between them.

This chain joins TRBV5-1 and TRBJ1-4; 7 nucleotides agree with TRBD1. The CDR3 is 14 amino acids. From germline, CDR1 is SGHRS and CDR2 YFSETQ. Trimming took 4 bases from V and 4 from J; bases not matched to a gene: 4. CDR3 region: CASSLGTDNEKLFF. CDR3 bases: TGCGCCAGCAGCCTAGGGACAGATAATGAAAAACTGTTTTTT.

The V gene is TRBV6-5, the J gene TRBJ1-5; 11 positions agree with TRBD1. This CDR3 has 15 amino acids. Trimming removed 0 bases from V and 6 bases from J; junction bases left unmatched: 1. The germline CDR1 and CDR2 sequences are MNHEY and SVGAGI. Here the CDR3 reads CASSYSGTGGQPQHF. The CDR3 region has the DNA TGTGCCAGCAGTTACTCCGGGACAGGGGGTCAGCCCCAGCATTTT.

The chain is built from TRBV7-2 and TRBJ2-2, with D perhaps matching TRBD2 (5 bases). V was cut by 7 bases and J by 5 bases, with 11 bases left in between. CDR3 size: 13 residues. Germline V gene sequence: CDR1 SGHTA, CDR2 FQGNSA. CDR3 in DNA: TGTGCCAGCACCCAACTAGTTACCGGGGAGCTGTTTTTT. Its translation is CASTQLVTGELFF.

This chain links TRBV5-1 with TRBJ2-1, with TRBD2 matching 8 bases. CDR1 and CDR2 (germline): SGHRS, YFSETQ. Losses at the gene ends were 4 bases for V and 5 bases for J; bases not matched to a gene: 11. CDR3 length: 16 amino acids. This CDR3 reads CASSPAGGGRNNEQFF. The CDR3 DNA reads as TGCGCCAGCAGCCCCGCCGGGGGGGGACGGAACAATGAGCAGTTCTTC.

The chain is built from TRBV19 and TRBJ2-1, with 7 bases matching TRBD2. Per the germline V gene, CDR1 is LNHDA and CDR2 is SQIVND (reference sequence). The CDR3 consists of 17 residues. The junction had 20 bases not matched to a gene; V was cut back by 9 bases and J by 6 bases. This CDR3 reads CASTSETSYVASNEQFF. CDR3 sequence (DNA): TGTGCCAGCACTTCGGAGACTAGCTATGTAGCAAGCAATGAGCAGTTCTTC.

The chain carries TRBV7-6 and TRBJ2-2; 14 nucleotides align to TRBD2. Trimming took 3 bases from V and 2 from J; bases not matched to a gene: 5. The CDR3 covers 18 residues. CDR1 SGHVS and CDR2 FNYEAQ come from the germline V gene. CDR3 coding DNA: TGTGCCAGCAGCTTGGGGACTAGCGGGGGCCCTAACACCGGGGAGCTGTTTTTT. This gives the protein CASSLGTSGGPNTGELFF.

This clone showed up many times. This rearrangement joins TRBV19 to TRBJ2-1, with D perhaps matching TRBD2 (6 bases). The V end was cut by 5 bases, the J end by 6 bases, with 23 bases between. The germline V gene encodes CDR1 LNHDA and CDR2 SQIVND (reference sequence). CDR3 length: 17 amino acids. CDR3 in amino acids: CASSPMPRGSGVNEQFF. The CDR3 nucleotides read TGTGCCAGTAGTCCAATGCCTCGGGGATCGGGGGTCAATGAGCAGTTCTTC.

The chain carries TRBV9 and TRBJ1-5; TRBD1 matches 9 bases. CDR1 and CDR2 (germline): SGDLS, YYNGEE. Germline trimming cut 4 bases from V and 3 bases from J; bases unmatched to any gene: 5. This CDR3 has 15 residues. CDR3 residues: CASSKQGAVNQPQHF. The CDR3 coding sequence is TGTGCCAGCAGCAAACAGGGGGCGGTCAATCAGCCCCAGCATTTT.

This chain connects TRBV5-6 to TRBJ1-4; 8 positions agree with TRBD1. From germline, CDR1 is SGHDT and CDR2 YYEEEE. V trimming: 4 bases; J trimming: 0 bases; junction bases outside the gene matches: 2. The CDR3 is 15 amino acids. For the CDR3, the DNA is TGTGCCAGCAGCATACAGGGGGCAACTAATGAAAAACTGTTTTTT. Translating gives CASSIQGATNEKLFF.

The genes are TRBV30 and TRBJ1-2; 7 bases align to TRBD1. The CDR3 has 12 residues. The V gene's germline CDR1 is GTSNPN and CDR2 SVGIG (reference sequence). The junction had 6 bases not matched to a gene; V was cut back by 4 bases and J by 7 bases. The CDR3 DNA follows: TGTGCCTGGACTAGGGGGCCCGGTGGCTACACCTTC. Its protein product is CAWTRGPGGYTF.

This chain links TRBV6-5 with TRBJ2-5; D might be TRBD1 (6 bases). CDR3 size: 13 residues. Germline loops: CDR1 MNHEY, CDR2 SVGAGI. The V end lost 6 bases, the J end lost 10 bases, and 18 bases lay between the germline ends. The CDR3 DNA is TGTGCCAGCAGCAGGGACACCCTGGGGGACCAGTACTTC. Translation: CASSRDTLGDQYF.

The CDR3 region is CASSEVERVGGYTF. CDR3 DNA sequence: TGTGCCAGCAGTGAAGTGGAGAGAGTCGGGGGCTACACCTTC. The rearrangement joins TRBV6-1 to TRBJ1-2, with no clear D. The ends were cut back, 1 base at V and 8 bases at J, with 14 bases in the middle. The CDR3 covers 14 residues. Per the germline V gene, CDR1 is MNHNS and CDR2 is SASEGT.